A selection of T cell receptor beta chains follows, all from one sample in a study of cytomegalovirus exposure and HLA in healthy donors. TCRdb keeps only in-frame clones here, not all; method: immunoSEQ multiplex PCR. This table holds some 190,000 clones, 80% to 85% found once. The specimen was PBMCs. These receptors were collected from a boy younger than 10 in good health and CMV-seronegative. The conserved cysteine and the conserved F or W are not part of the CDR3 here.

v_call,cdr3_aa
TRBV14,ASSPTSGSYNEQF
TRBV19,ASREAGMNTEAF
TRBV6-1,ASSEAEGGNEQY
TRBV7-9,ASSFRTGRDT
TRBV30,AWSVGGPGETQY
TRBV28,ASGAGLAHYGYT
TRBV4-2,ASSQEAIAGGLSSGANVLT
TRBV18,ASSPTDTTEAF
TRBV7-9,ASSSQGVPGQPQH
TRBV5-1,ASSPAEAANYGYT
TRBV14,ASSQAWRGPSNYGYT
TRBV5-1,ASSLDTPEGSYGYT
TRBV11-2,ASSLVRGNYEQY
TRBV18,ASSPGTDSYEQY
TRBV28,ASSSLGTGDNEQF
TRBV6-6,ASLRGTGTEAF
TRBV29-1,SVEGPAGNTIY
TRBV30,AWSVPTGHGYGYT
TRBV7-8,ASSSGQGPYEQY
TRBV7-9,ASSLNEGGVEGYT
TRBV27,ASSQPGLNTGELF
TRBV14,ASSQPTGLAGQSDTQY
TRBV18,ASSPRQDPPYGYT
TRBV7-9,ASTAPGQGVKGPEAF
TRBV29-1,SVETGLARNEQF
TRBV7-2,ASSLLGTGRDSGNTIY
TRBV25-1,ASSEGTGVNTEAF
TRBV4-3,ASSQDRSGSGTGELF
TRBV7-9,ASSPGLAGEKLF
TRBV2,ASSRRTDTEAF
TRBV18,ASSQQGYEQY
TRBV7-6,ASSLDTRYEQY
TRBV4-2,ASSQGAGTVPNIQY
TRBV6-5,ASRVRLNTEAF
TRBV7-8,ASSLYWGQGREGVIGPLH
TRBV6-6,ASSYTGASGNQPQH
TRBV30,AWSSRRDTEAF
TRBV7-9,SSSLGTSGLATDTQY
TRBV7-2,ASSLKTGLSPLH
TRBV30,AWRLGQGAREKLF
TRBV6-6,ASSYSPGQGARGYT
TRBV9,ASSSLNEKLF
TRBV30,AWRGTGRGNPEAF
TRBV7-9,ASSLLAGVETQY
TRBV10-2,ASSRLAGEETQY
TRBV2,ASLYQETQY
TRBV7-2,ASSLTSGGPYNEQF
TRBV19,ASSMIQGHGNQPQH